The sequence of this TCR beta chain was determined in a study of blood T cell repertoires in COVID-19 (TCRdb year 2020). Regarding the research as a whole: The collaborator samples originated in the United States, Italy and Spain and spanned the acute and convalescent phases of COVID-19. The samples were drawn from two sources: the first 160 participants of the ongoing ImmuneRACE study, and 1,000 to 1,500 subjects contributed by 6 global collaborators. Subjects who had been exposed to COVID-19, were actively infected with it, or had recovered from it provided the deeply sampled blood TCRbeta repertoires that made up the dataset. The prospective study material was composed of cDNA or gDNA derived from T cells, B-cell-depleted T cells, or PBMCs. The repertoires were released in a freely available public database intended as a resource for research on the immune response to SARS-CoV-2. HLA class I and class II types, where available, came from metadata supplied by the sample provider rather than from assay-based typing. The sample metadata nearly always contained a de-identified subject ID, COVID-19 status, age in years and sex. Results the study describes overall, beyond this receptor: How much clinical and demographic metadata was included differed by source and by participant, and the metadata was provided uncurated.

The germline V gene provides CDR1 LGHNA and CDR2 YSLEER. Including the terminal cysteine and phenylalanine, the CDR3 comprises 15 residues. Of all the DNA, just the CDR3 is kept, 45 bases in frame from base 1. The germline V and J ends show losses of 0 bases and 2 bases respectively, and no gene match explains 3 bases of the junction. TCRbeta CDR3 regions were amplified from genomic DNA using the immunoSEQ Assay, a bias-controlled multiplex PCR. As for the authors' bioinformatics: Nucleated cell counts per sample were estimated from amplification of reference gene primers within the assay. To quantify the absolute abundance of each unique TCRbeta CDR3 rearrangement, sequence reads were collapsed and filtered. For each sample, productive Simpson clonality was calculated as the square root of Simpson's diversity index across productive rearrangements. Drawn from immuneACCESS, this table holds only the in-frame rearrangements with V and J called that TCRdb kept. Clones are partly lost; checked studies trace under half to an unresolved V gene and leave the rest unexplained. V, J and clone size were drawn from that table, and D and trimming were deduced from the DNA. The sample data list about 55,000 clones, and roughly 80% of these were observed just once. The leading ten clones occupy approximately 6.3% of the sample.

In regard to this clone: It has no known antigen specificity. The sample holds no much larger clone one base away, and base qualities are not on file.

Each collaborating institution followed its own protocols to collect whole blood in K2EDTA tubes. For TCRbeta analysis, collaborator samples were shipped as frozen whole blood, as isolated PBMCs, or as DNA extracted from either sample type. This chain is built from TRBV4-3 and TRBJ1-1; 7 central bases correspond to TRBD1. The sequenced sample consisted of peripheral blood. The sequence came from a human donor in a cohort sampled during active or convalescent COVID-19. The CDR3 sequence is CASSQDHRGNTEAFF. The sequenced DNA is TGCGCCAGCAGCCAAGACCACAGGGGTAACACTGAAGCTTTCTTT.